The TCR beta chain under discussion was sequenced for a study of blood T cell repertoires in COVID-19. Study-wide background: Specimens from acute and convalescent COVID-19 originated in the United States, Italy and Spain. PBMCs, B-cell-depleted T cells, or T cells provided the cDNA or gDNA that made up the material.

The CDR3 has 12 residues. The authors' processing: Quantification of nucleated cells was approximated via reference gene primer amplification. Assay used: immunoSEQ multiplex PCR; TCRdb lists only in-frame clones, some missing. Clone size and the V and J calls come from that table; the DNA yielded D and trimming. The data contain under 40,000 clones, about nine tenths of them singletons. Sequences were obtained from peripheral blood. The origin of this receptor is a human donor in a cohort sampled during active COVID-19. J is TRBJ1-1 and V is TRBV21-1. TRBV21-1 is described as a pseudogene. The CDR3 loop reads CASCPWWRRAFF. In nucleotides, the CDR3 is TGTGCCAGCTGCCCGTGGTGGAGGCGAGCTTTCTTT.